Shown below are 26 T cell receptor beta chains from a single sample sequenced in a study of blood T cell repertoires in COVID-19. Method: immunoSEQ multiplex PCR; TCRdb's copy keeps in-frame clones and lacks some. The sample has 100,000 to 150,000 clones; about 89% are singletons. Sequencing input: peripheral blood. All receptors come from a man aged 45-65 years with active or convalescent COVID-19.

CDR3 sequence: CASSPGDREGNQPQHF. CDR3 coding DNA: TGCGCCAGCAGCCCGGGGGACAGGGAAGGTAATCAGCCCCAGCATTTT. This rearrangement joins TRBV5-1 to TRBJ1-5; 9 nucleotides agree with TRBD1. V dropped 4 bases and J dropped 4; count of bases not matched to a gene: 9. Germline V gives CDR1 SGHRS, CDR2 YFSETQ. The CDR3 contains 16 residues.

This sequence joins TRBV21-1 and TRBJ2-5; the table's D gene call, TRBD1, was not cross checked with the DNA. TRBV21-1 is noted as a pseudogene. The CDR3 is made up of 17 amino acids. CDR3 sequence reads: CASSKAEKGQGGETQYF. The CDR3 DNA reads TGTGCCAGCAGCAAAGCGGAGAAGGGACAGGGAGGAGAGACCCAGTACTTC.

The chain uses TRBV12-5 and TRBJ1-4; tentatively, D is TRBD1 (6 bases). V lost 3 bases, J lost 4 bases, and 9 bases lay in between. Germline loops: CDR1 LGHNT, CDR2 FRNRAP. The CDR3 spans 14 residues. CDR3 loop: CASGLGQFNEKLFF. In nucleotides, the CDR3 is TGTGCTAGTGGTTTAGGACAGTTTAATGAAAAACTGTTTTTT.

The chain couples TRBV4-3 to TRBJ2-7, with TRBD2 identical over 12 bases. Trimming cost V 3 bases and J 4 bases; bases outside gene matches: 4. CDR1 and CDR2 (germline): LGHNA, YSLEER. This CDR3 contains 15 residues. CDR3 loop: CASSHGLAGRYEQYF. CDR3 in DNA: TGCGCCAGCAGCCATGGACTAGCGGGGCGGTACGAGCAGTACTTC.

V is TRBV5-1 and J is TRBJ2-5; 13 bases are a match to TRBD2. This CDR3 has 16 residues. J gave up 2 bases and V 5 bases, and 6 bases lay outside the gene matches. Germline lookup yields CDR1 SGHRS and CDR2 YFSETQ. CDR3 coding DNA: TGCGCCAGCAGGATTGGGACTAGCGGGAATCAAGAGACCCAGTACTTC. This sequence encodes CASRIGTSGNQETQYF.

The chain carries TRBV11-2 and TRBJ1-3; 9 nucleotides align to TRBD1. The CDR3 covers 14 residues. V lost 5 bases to trimming and J lost 4 bases; unmatched junction nucleotides: 3. Germline lookup yields CDR1 SGHAT and CDR2 FQNNGV. CDR3 sequence reads: CASSRDRAGNTIYF. The CDR3 nucleotides read TGTGCCAGCAGCCGGGACAGGGCGGGAAACACCATATATTTT.

This chain joins TRBV12-5 and TRBJ2-1; D perhaps matches TRBD2 (6 bases). Per the germline V gene, CDR1 is LGHNT and CDR2 is FRNRAP. V lost 1 base, J lost 8 bases, and 9 bases lay in between. The CDR3 consists of 13 residues. The CDR3 here is CASGLATGDEQFF. The CDR3 DNA is TGTGCTAGTGGTTTGGCTACGGGGGATGAGCAGTTCTTC.

This clone was recorded a few times. The chain joins TRBV18 to TRBJ1-6, with 11 bases lining up with TRBD1. Germline CDR1 and CDR2: KGHSH and LQKENI. The CDR3 extends over 16 amino acids. Trimming took 3 bases from V and 8 from J; bases not matched to a gene: 6. The CDR3 bases are TGTGCCAGCTCACCTTTGGACAGGGGGCTGGATTCACCCCTCCACTTT. Its protein product is CASSPLDRGLDSPLHF.

The rearrangement links TRBV10-3 to TRBJ2-3; 11 nucleotides align to TRBD1. The length of the CDR3 is 16 residues. With 0 bases clipped from V and 7 bases from J, the junction kept 6 bases outside the gene matches. Germline CDR1 and CDR2: ENHRY and SYGVKD. The CDR3 sequence is CAISESRTGGMNTQYF. The CDR3 DNA sequence: TGTGCCATCAGTGAGTCGAGGACAGGGGGCATGAATACGCAGTATTTT.

The genes are TRBV5-1 and TRBJ2-6, with D possibly matching TRBD2 (5 bases). With 0 bases removed from V and 3 bases from J, the gap between germline ends came to 13 bases. CDR1 and CDR2 from the germline V gene are SGHRS and YFSETQ. This CDR3 has 17 residues. Here the CDR3 reads CASSLAVSGSGANVLTF. In nucleotides, the CDR3 is TGCGCCAGCAGCTTGGCCGTTTCGGGAAGTGGGGCCAACGTCCTGACTTTC.

This clone was found once. The CDR3 loop is CASSPGSSQSYEQYF. The CDR3 DNA follows: TGCGCCAGCAGCCCAGGTAGTAGTCAATCCTACGAGCAGTACTTC. The V gene is TRBV5-1, the J gene TRBJ2-7; D remains ambiguous. V lost 4 bases to trimming and J lost 1 base, with 15 bases between them. CDR1 and CDR2 (germline): SGHRS, YFSETQ. The CDR3 has 15 residues.

This sequence joins TRBV27 and TRBJ2-7; 8 nucleotides line up with TRBD2. CDR1 and CDR2 (germline): MNHEY, SMNVEV (reference sequence). V dropped 5 bases and J dropped 3; count of bases not matched to a gene: 9. This CDR3 spans 15 amino acids. CDR3 region: CASSQRASGLYEQYF. The CDR3 nucleotides are TGTGCCAGCAGTCAGAGGGCTAGCGGGCTCTACGAGCAGTACTTC.

The V gene is TRBV7-8, the J gene TRBJ2-1; 8 bases match TRBD2. V was clipped by 5 bases and J by 0 bases; unmatched bases: 12. The CDR3 has 18 amino acids. Germline-derived CDR1 and CDR2 are SGHVS and FQNEAQ. CDR3 DNA sequence: TGTGCCAGCAGCACTGGCGGGAGGTTTCCGAGCTCCTACAATGAGCAGTTCTTC. Translation gives CASSTGGRFPSSYNEQFF.

The chain uses TRBV5-1 and TRBJ2-1; 8 bases map to TRBD2. This CDR3 is 16 amino acids long. The ends lost 4 bases at V and 8 bases at J; junction bases unmatched: 14. Germline-derived CDR1 and CDR2 are SGHRS and YFSETQ. The CDR3 DNA reads TGCGCCAGCAGCCCGGTTAGCGGGGAGGGTTGGGATGAGCAGTTCTTC. It translates to CASSPVSGEGWDEQFF.

In regard to this clone: The junction shows a germline mismatch at one end, possibly a read error. This chain connects TRBV5-4 to TRBJ2-3, with 10 bases identical to TRBD1. The CDR3 length is 14 residues. Germline lookup yields CDR1 SGHNT and CDR2 YYREEE (reference sequence). CDR3 coding DNA: TGTGCCAGCAGCTTGGAACCGGGACAGGGGAGCCCCCCTTTT. It is translated as CASSLEPGQGSPPF.

The gene calls are TRBV5-4 and TRBJ2-3; D unresolved. Trimming took off 2 bases at V and 5 bases at J, with 15 bases between the two ends. Germline values: CDR1 SGHNT, CDR2 YYREEE (reference sequence). CDR3 length: 15 amino acids. CDR3 nucleotide sequence: TGTGCCAGCAGCTTCCCCCAGGTCAGGCAAGATACGCAGTATTTT. Encoded protein: CASSFPQVRQDTQYF.

This rearrangement joins TRBV6-5 to TRBJ1-3; TRBD1 agrees at 7 bases. The CDR3 spans 13 residues. V lost 8 bases to trimming and J lost 0 bases; unmatched junction nucleotides: 1. CDR1 is MNHEY and CDR2 is SVGAGI in the germline V gene. The DNA for the CDR3 is TGTGCCAGCCGACAGGGCTCTGGAAACACCATATATTTT. Amino acids: CASRQGSGNTIYF.

The count of this clone is one. The chain recombines TRBV11-2 with TRBJ1-1, with 7 positions matching TRBD1. The CDR3 length is 16 residues. V shed 5 bases, J shed 1 base, and the junction held 10 bases outside the gene matches. Germline CDR1 SGHAT, CDR2 FQNNGV. The CDR3 region is CASSPNLGGRNTEAFF. In DNA, the CDR3 is TGTGCCAGCAGCCCAAACCTAGGGGGCAGGAACACTGAAGCTTTCTTT.

In the case of this clone: An end of the junction does not agree with germline; a read error may underlie this. The V call is TRBV6-2 or TRBV6-3, the J call TRBJ2-3; D unclear. Per germline, CDR1 MNHEY and CDR2 SVGEGT. There are 11 residues in the CDR3. The CDR3 bases are TGTGCCAGCAGTCGCACAGAAACGCAGTATTTT. Amino acids: CASSRTETQYF.

This clone has more than one count but fewer than ten. The V call is TRBV11-2, the J call TRBJ2-3; TRBD2 matches at 8 bases. With V trimmed by 3 bases and J by 2 bases, 4 bases remained unmatched. The CDR3 contains 15 residues. The germline gives CDR1 SGHAT, CDR2 FQNNGV. The CDR3 region is CASSLVAGPTDTQYF. The CDR3 DNA sequence: TGTGCCAGCAGCTTGGTAGCGGGGCCCACAGATACGCAGTATTTT.

The CDR3 DNA follows: TGTGCCTGGGAAAGCGGGAGGGCCTCCGGTGAGCAGTTCTTC. Its protein product is CAWESGRASGEQFF. The chain uses TRBV30 and TRBJ2-1; 10 positions agree with TRBD2. Losses at the gene ends were 5 bases for V and 9 bases for J; bases not matched to a gene: 10. Germline V gene lookup returns CDR1 GTSNPN and CDR2 SVGIG (reference sequence). CDR3 length equals 14 residues.

The chain is built from TRBV6-5 and TRBJ2-7; TRBD1 is a possible D gene (6 bases). The length of the CDR3 is 15 residues. V dropped 5 bases and J dropped 6 bases, with 20 bases sitting between them. Germline V gene data show CDR1 as MNHEY and CDR2 as SVGAGI. As DNA, the CDR3 is TGTGCCAGCAGTATTAAGGGCAACAGGGCCCGCGAGCAGTACTTC. It specifies CASSIKGNRAREQYF.

This chain connects TRBV19 to TRBJ1-5, with a possible D match to TRBD1 (6 bases). CDR3 length equals 16 residues. V lost 3 bases to trimming and J lost 3 bases, with 15 bases between them. CDR1 LNHDA and CDR2 SQIVND come from the germline V gene (reference sequence). The CDR3 sequence: CASSIRDTGPNQPQHF. The CDR3 bases are TGTGCCAGTAGTATTAGGGACACAGGTCCCAATCAGCCCCAGCATTTT. The full variable domain, rest sourced from reference TRBV19 and TRBJ1-5, is DGGITQSPKYLFRKEGQNVTLSCEQNLNHDAMYWYRQDPGQGLRLIYYSQIVNDFQKGDIAEGYSVSREKKESFPLTVTSAQKNPTAFYLCASSIRDTGPNQPQHFGDGTRLSIL.

This chain uses TRBV4-3 with TRBJ1-5, with D unclear. The germline CDR1 and CDR2 sequences are LGHNA and YSLEER. The CDR3 extends over 15 amino acids. The V end lost 3 bases, the J end lost 5 bases, and 14 bases lay between the germline ends. CDR3: CASSQKRGLHQPQHF. The CDR3 DNA reads TGCGCCAGCAGCCAGAAGAGAGGACTTCATCAGCCCCAGCATTTT.

The chain links TRBV11-3 to TRBJ2-7; D is perhaps TRBD2 (7 bases). CDR1 and CDR2 from the germline V gene are SGHNT and YENEEA. The CDR3 is 12 residues long. Trimming stripped 0 bases from V and 9 bases from J, with 9 bases between. The CDR3 nucleotides are TGTGCCAGCAGCTTAGAAGGGGGGGCGCAGTACTTC. This gives the protein CASSLEGGAQYF.

The genes are TRBV24-1 and TRBJ2-6; 7 nucleotides agree with TRBD1. CDR3 size: 18 residues. V was pared by 4 bases and J by 0 bases, with 8 bases of the junction left unmatched. CDR1 is KGHDR and CDR2 is SFDVKD in the germline V gene. As DNA, the CDR3 is TGTGCCACCAGTGACCGGGACAGCCCCGTCTCTGGGGCCAACGTCCTGACTTTC. Its protein is CATSDRDSPVSGANVLTF.